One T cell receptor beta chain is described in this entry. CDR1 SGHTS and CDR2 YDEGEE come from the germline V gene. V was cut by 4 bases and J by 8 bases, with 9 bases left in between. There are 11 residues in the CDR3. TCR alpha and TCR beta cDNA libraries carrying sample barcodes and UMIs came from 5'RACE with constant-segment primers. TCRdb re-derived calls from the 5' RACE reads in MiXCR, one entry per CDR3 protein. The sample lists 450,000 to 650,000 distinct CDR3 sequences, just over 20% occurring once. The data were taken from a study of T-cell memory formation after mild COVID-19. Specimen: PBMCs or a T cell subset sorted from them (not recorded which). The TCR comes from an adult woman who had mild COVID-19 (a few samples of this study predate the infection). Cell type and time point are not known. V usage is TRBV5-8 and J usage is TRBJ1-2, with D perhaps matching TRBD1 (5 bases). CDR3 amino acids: CASSRGVGYTF. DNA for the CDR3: TGTGCCAGCAGCCGAGGGGTAGGCTACACCTTC.